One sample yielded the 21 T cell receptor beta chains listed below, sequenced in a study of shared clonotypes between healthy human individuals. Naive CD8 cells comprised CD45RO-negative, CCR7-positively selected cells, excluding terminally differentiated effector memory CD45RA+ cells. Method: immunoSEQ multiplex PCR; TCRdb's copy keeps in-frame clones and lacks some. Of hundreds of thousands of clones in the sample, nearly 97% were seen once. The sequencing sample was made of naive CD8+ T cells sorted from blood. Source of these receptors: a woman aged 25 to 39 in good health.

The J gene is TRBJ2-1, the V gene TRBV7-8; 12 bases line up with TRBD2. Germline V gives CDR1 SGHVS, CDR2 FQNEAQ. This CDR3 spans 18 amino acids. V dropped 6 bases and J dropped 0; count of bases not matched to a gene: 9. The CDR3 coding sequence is TGTGCCAGCAGTATACTAGCGGGAGGACAGAGCTCCTACAATGAGCAGTTCTTC. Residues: CASSILAGGQSSYNEQFF.

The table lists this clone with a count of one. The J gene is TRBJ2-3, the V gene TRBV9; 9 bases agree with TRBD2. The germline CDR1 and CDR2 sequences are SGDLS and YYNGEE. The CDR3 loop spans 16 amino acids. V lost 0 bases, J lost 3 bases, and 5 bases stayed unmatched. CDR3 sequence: CASSVGREGQTDTQYF. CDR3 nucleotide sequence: TGTGCCAGCAGCGTAGGGCGGGAGGGCCAAACAGATACGCAGTATTTT. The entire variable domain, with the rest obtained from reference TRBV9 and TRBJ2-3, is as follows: DSGVTQTPKHLITATGQRVTLRCSPRSGDLSVYWYQQSLDQGLQFLIQYYNGEERAKGNILERFSAQQFPDLHSELNLSSLELGDSALYFCASSVGREGQTDTQYFGPGTRLTVL.

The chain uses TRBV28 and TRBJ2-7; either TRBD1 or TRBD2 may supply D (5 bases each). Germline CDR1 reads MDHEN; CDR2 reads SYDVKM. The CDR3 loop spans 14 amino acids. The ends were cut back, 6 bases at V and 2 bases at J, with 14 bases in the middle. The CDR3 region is CASRARDATYEQYF. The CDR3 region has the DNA TGTGCCAGCAGGGCCCGGGACGCAACCTACGAGCAGTACTTC.

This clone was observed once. CDR3 in amino acids: CASSLAVTSGSHEQYF. As DNA, the CDR3 is TGTGCCAGCAGCTTGGCCGTAACTAGCGGGAGCCACGAGCAGTACTTC. The chain has TRBV5-4 and TRBJ2-7; 11 nucleotides align to TRBD2. The CDR3 consists of 16 residues. V lost 0 bases and J lost 5; bases outside the gene matches: 7. Germline CDR1 and CDR2: SGHNT and YYREEE (reference sequence).

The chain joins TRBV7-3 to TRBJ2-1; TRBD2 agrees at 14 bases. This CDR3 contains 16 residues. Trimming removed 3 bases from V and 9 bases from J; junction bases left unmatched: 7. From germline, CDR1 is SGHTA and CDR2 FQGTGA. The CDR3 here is CASSLDPGLAGVEQFF. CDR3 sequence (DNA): TGTGCCAGCAGCTTGGATCCGGGACTAGCGGGAGTTGAGCAGTTCTTC. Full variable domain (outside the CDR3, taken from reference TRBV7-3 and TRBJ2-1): GAGVSQTPSNKVTEKGKYVELRCDPISGHTALYWYRQSLGQGPEFLIYFQGTGAADDSGLPNDRFFAVRPEGSVSTLKIQRTERGDSAVYLCASSLDPGLAGVEQFFGPGTRLTVL.

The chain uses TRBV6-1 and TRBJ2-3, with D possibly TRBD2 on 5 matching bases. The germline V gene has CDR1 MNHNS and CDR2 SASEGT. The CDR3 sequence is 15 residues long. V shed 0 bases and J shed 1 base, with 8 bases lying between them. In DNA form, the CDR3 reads TGTGCCAGCAGTGAAGCGCTAGCCGGCACAGATACGCAGTATTTT. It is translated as CASSEALAGTDTQYF.

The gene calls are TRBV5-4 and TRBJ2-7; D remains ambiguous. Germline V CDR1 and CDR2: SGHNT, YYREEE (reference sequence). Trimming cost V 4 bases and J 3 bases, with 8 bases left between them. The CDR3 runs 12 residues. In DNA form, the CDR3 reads TGTGCCAGCAGCGGAGATGGCTACGAGCAGTACTTC. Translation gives CASSGDGYEQYF.

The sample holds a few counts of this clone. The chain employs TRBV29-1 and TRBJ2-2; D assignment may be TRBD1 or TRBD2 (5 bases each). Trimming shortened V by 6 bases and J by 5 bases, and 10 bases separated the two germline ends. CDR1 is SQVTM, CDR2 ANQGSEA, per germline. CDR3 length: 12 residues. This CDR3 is CSVRGRTGELFF. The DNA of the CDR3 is TGCAGCGTGAGGGGACGTACCGGGGAGCTGTTTTTT.

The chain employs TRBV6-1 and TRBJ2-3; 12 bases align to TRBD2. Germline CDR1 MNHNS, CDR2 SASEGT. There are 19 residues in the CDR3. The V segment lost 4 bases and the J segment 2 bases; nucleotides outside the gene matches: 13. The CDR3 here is CASSAPPGLAGGATDTQYF. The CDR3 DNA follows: TGTGCCAGCAGTGCTCCCCCCGGTCTAGCGGGAGGGGCCACAGATACGCAGTATTTT.

The DNA for the CDR3 is TGTGCCAGCAGCTCCCCCCCCGGGGAGCTGTTTTTT. Translating gives CASSSPPGELFF. The chain links TRBV7-3 to TRBJ2-2; no clear D gene. Germline CDR1 is SGHTA and CDR2 is FQGTGA. The CDR3 spans 12 residues. V was shortened by 4 bases and J by 6 bases, with 6 bases between the two germline ends.

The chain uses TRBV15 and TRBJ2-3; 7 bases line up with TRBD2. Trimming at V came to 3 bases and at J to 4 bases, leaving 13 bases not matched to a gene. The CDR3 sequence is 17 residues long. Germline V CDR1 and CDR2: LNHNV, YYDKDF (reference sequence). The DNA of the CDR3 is TGTGCCACCAGCAGTATCAGTAGCGGGTCCCGCTCAGATACGCAGTATTTT. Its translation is CATSSISSGSRSDTQYF.

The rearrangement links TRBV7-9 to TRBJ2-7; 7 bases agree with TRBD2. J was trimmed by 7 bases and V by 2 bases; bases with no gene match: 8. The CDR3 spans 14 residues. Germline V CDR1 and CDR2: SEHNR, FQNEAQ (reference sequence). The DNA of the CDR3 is TGTGCCAGCAGCTTATCAACGGGAGCGGGGGAGCAGTACTTC. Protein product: CASSLSTGAGEQYF.

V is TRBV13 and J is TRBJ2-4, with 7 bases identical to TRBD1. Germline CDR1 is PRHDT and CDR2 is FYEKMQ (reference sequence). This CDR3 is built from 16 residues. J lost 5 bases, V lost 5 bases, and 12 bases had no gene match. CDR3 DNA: TGTGCCAGCAGCCCAAAAACAGGGGCAGGGGAAAACATTCAGTACTTC. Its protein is CASSPKTGAGENIQYF.

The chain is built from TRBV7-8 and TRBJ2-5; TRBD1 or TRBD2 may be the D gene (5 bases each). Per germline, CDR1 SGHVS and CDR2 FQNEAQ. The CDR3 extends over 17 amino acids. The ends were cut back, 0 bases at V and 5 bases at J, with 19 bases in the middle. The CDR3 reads CASSLALGDPVRETQYF. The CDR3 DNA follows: TGTGCCAGCAGCTTAGCGCTGGGGGATCCAGTAAGGGAGACCCAGTACTTC.

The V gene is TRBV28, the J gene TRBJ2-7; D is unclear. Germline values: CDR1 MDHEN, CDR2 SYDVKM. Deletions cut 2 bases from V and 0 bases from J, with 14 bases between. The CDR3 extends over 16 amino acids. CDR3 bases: TGTGCCAGCAGTTTAGGATACGGGCTAGTCTCCTACGAGCAGTACTTC. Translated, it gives CASSLGYGLVSYEQYF.

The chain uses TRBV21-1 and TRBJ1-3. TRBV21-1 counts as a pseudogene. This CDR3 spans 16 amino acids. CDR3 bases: TGTGCCAGCAGCAAAACGCTCGGGACGACTGGAAACACCATATATTTT. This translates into CASSKTLGTTGNTIYF.

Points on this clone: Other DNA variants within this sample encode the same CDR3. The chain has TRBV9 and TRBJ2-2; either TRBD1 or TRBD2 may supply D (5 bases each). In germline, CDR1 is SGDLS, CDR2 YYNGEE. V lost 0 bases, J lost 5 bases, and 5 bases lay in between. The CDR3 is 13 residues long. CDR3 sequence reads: CASSVGGTGELFF. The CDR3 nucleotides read TGTGCCAGCAGCGTAGGGGGGACCGGGGAGCTGTTTTTT.

The CDR3 coding sequence is TGCGCCAGCAGCGGCGGGGACAGGCGCGAAGCTTTCTTT. It is translated as CASSGGDRREAFF. V is TRBV5-1 and J is TRBJ1-1, with 8 positions matching TRBD1. This CDR3 has 13 amino acids. V trimming: 4 bases; J trimming: 8 bases; junction bases outside the gene matches: 7. Germline CDR1 reads SGHRS; CDR2 reads YFSETQ.

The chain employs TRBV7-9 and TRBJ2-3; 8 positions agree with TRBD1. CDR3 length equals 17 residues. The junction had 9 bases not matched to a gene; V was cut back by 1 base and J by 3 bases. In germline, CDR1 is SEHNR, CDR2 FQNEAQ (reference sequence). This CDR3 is CASSLVARGQWTDTQYF. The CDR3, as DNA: TGTGCCAGCAGCTTAGTTGCCAGGGGGCAATGGACAGATACGCAGTATTTT.

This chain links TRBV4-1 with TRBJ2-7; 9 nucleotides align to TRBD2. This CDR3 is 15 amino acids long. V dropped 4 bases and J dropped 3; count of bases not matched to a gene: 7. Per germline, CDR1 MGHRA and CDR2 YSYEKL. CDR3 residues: CASSLRPTSGYEQYF. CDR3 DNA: TGCGCCAGCAGCCTCCGACCGACTAGCGGCTACGAGCAGTACTTC.

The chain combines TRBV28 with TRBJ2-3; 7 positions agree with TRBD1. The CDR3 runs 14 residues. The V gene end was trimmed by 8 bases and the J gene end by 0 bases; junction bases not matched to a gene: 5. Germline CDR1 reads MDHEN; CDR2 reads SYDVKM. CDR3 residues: CASPPTGSTDTQYF. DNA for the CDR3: TGTGCCAGCCCTCCGACAGGGAGCACAGATACGCAGTATTTT.